This TCR beta chain emerged from a study of CD8+ T cells in alopecia areata. Documented treatment: oral pan-JAK inhibitor, 5-10 mg twice daily. Per the germline V gene, CDR1 is PRHDT and CDR2 is FYEKMQ (reference sequence). The CDR3 spans 17 residues. Trimming removed 5 bases at V and 0 bases at J, with 14 bases between. Study outcomes and limitations: It was less clear whether patients shared TCRs than it was in mice, possibly because of HLA.

Turning to this clone: What it recognizes is unknown.

RNA was isolated and reverse transcribed to cDNA, the sequencing template. Produced via immunoSEQ multiplex PCR; TCRdb's table is partial and in-frame only. Among some 200,000 clones listed, roughly 50% were seen once. The TCR was taken from a human donor with alopecia areata. The input for sequencing was CD4+ T cells sorted from blood, taken at week 24, from a patient treated with tofacitinib. The chain uses TRBV13 and TRBJ2-6; D gene ambiguous. The CDR3 DNA sequence: TGTGCCAGCAGCGCCGAACTGACGAGCTCTGGGGCCAACGTCCTGACTTTC. Protein: CASSAELTSSGANVLTF.